The T cell receptor (beta chain) described here comes from a study of blood T cell repertoires in COVID-19 (dated by TCRdb to the early 2020s). Concerning the study at large: The collaborator samples originated in the United States, Italy and Spain and spanned the acute and convalescent phases of COVID-19. The prospective study material was composed of cDNA or gDNA derived from T cells, B-cell-depleted T cells, or PBMCs. The dataset comprised deeply sampled blood TCRbeta repertoires from subjects exposed to, actively infected with, or recovered from COVID-19. The repertoires were made available in a free public database intended to serve as a resource for research on the immune response to SARS-CoV-2. The samples were drawn from the first 160 participants of the ongoing ImmuneRACE study and from 1,200 or so subjects provided by 6 global collaborators. Nearly every sample came with metadata listing a de-identified subject ID, COVID-19 status, age in years and sex. Where HLA class I and class II types were available, the types were taken from metadata supplied by the sample provider, not from assay-based typing. Broader findings and caveats from the paper: The quantity of clinical and demographic metadata differed by source and by participant and was supplied without curation.

Note on this clone: It lacks a known antigen. No much larger clone is present one base from it, and per-base qualities are unavailable.

Trimming at the junction amounts to 3 bases on V and 1 base on J, and the germline ends lie 16 bases apart. CDR1 and CDR2 are read off the germline V gene as LGHNA and YSLEER. The CDR3 spans 17 residues, from the cysteine through the phenylalanine. Kept here is only the CDR3 DNA, which spans 51 bases and is read in frame from base 1. The immunoSEQ Assay, a bias-controlled multiplex PCR, was used to amplify TCRbeta CDR3 regions from genomic DNA. The source study handled its data this way. Within the assay, amplification of reference gene primers was used to estimate how many nucleated cells each sample contained. To quantify the absolute abundance of each unique TCRbeta CDR3 rearrangement, sequence reads were collapsed and filtered. For each sample, productive Simpson clonality was calculated as the square root of Simpson's diversity index across productive rearrangements. In its TCRdb copy, this immuneACCESS table keeps in-frame sequences only and misses some clones. Where compared with another copy, unresolved V genes explain less than half of these, and the others have no known cause. V, J and clone size were drawn from that table, and D and trimming were deduced from the DNA. The sample table holds 260,000 or so clones, of which over 70% were seen once. The ten largest clones take up approximately 9% of the sample.

Each collaborating institution followed its own protocols to collect whole blood in K2EDTA tubes. For TCRbeta analysis, collaborator samples were shipped as frozen whole blood, as isolated PBMCs, or as DNA extracted from either sample type. The chain links TRBV4-3 with TRBJ2-1; TRBD1 is perhaps the D gene, given 6 matching bases. Sequencing input: peripheral blood. This TCR was sampled from a human donor in a cohort sampled during active COVID-19. The DNA sequence is given as TGCGCCAGCAGCCACTACATGGCAGGGGCTTCCTACAATGAGCAGTTCTTC. Its protein reads: CASSHYMAGASYNEQFF.